This is a list of T cell receptor beta chains from one sample in a study of OX40 agonist ivuxolimab in advanced cancers. Profiling relied on immunoSEQ multiplex PCR, and the TCRdb table lists in-frame clones only, not all of them. The table lists tens of thousands of clones, about 90% of them singletons. The sample was CD4+ or CD8+ T cells sorted from blood, taken in a trial of the OX40 agonist ivuxolimab. These receptor sequences come from an adult with an advanced solid tumor such as melanoma, head and neck, liver or kidney cancer. Each CDR3 is given with its conserved first and last residue.

J	V	length	CDR3
TRBJ2-5	TRBV28	14	CASSPSGAQATQYF
TRBJ2-7	TRBV28	13	CATLDRATYEQYF
TRBJ1-1	TRBV5-8	15	CASSLGQGFYTEAFF
TRBJ2-3	TRBV5-4	14	CASSLGFGTDTQYF
TRBJ2-1	TRBV20-1	11	CSASGRTEQFF
TRBJ1-6	TRBV15	17	CATSRAGASSYNSPLHF
TRBJ2-1	TRBV7-6	15	CASSLAGVSYNEQFF
TRBJ1-4	TRBV27	14	CASSLAATNEKLFF
TRBJ1-1	TRBV11-2	15	CASSPWTGGTTEAFF
TRBJ1-5	TRBV10-3	16	CAISAGTGAFNQPQHF
TRBJ2-7	TRBV19	14	CASAGQVSSYEQYF
TRBJ2-7	TRBV5-1	15	CASSLILRGAYEQYF
TRBJ2-7	TRBV19	18	CASSLRFGTGGESYEQYF
TRBJ1-1	TRBV7-3	14	CASSLGGKGTEAFF
TRBJ2-7	TRBV12-5	13	CASGLGLRYEQYF
TRBJ2-7	TRBV29-1	16	CSVEGPGPMSSYEQYF
TRBJ1-2	TRBV6-5	13	CASSPGFGYGYTF
TRBJ2-1	TRBV2	12	CASSGLYNEQFF
TRBJ1-2	TRBV27	11	CASSPQYGYTF
TRBJ1-1	TRBV7-2	13	CASSSTGHTEAFF
TRBJ2-3	TRBV4-2	17	CASSLDISGSVGDTQYF
TRBJ1-2	TRBV6-5	14	CASSYSARGLGYTF
TRBJ2-2	TRBV7-3	17	CASSEGLAGRGAGELFF
TRBJ2-3	TRBV9	18	CASSVGGLAGVFTDTQYF
TRBJ1-5	TRBV5-1	14	CASSPIGGNQPQHF
TRBJ1-2	TRBV4-3	13	CASSQEQGVGYTF
TRBJ1-1	TRBV11-2	13	CASSLGRNTEAFF
TRBJ2-2	TRBV5-1	16	CASSLGTGTNTGELFF
TRBJ2-5	TRBV6-5	14	CASTTMEGLGTQYF
TRBJ2-3	TRBV6-4	17	CASSEGLAGRVTDTQYF
TRBJ1-1	TRBV11-3	12	CASSSGWEEAFF
TRBJ1-1	TRBV7-8	14	CASSSSGTSSEAFF
TRBJ1-1	TRBV10-3	13	CAISDGTRTEAFF
TRBJ1-2	TRBV30	12	CAWSVVHYGYTF
TRBJ2-5	TRBV7-7	13	CASSSLRVETQYF
TRBJ1-2	TRBV5-1	16	CASSPLGTITNYGYTF
TRBJ2-1	TRBV2	16	CAIPRGGLRSYNEQFF
TRBJ2-5	TRBV19	13	CASSSTSQETQYF
TRBJ1-2	TRBV7-3	15	CASRRLRGANYGYTF
TRBJ2-3	TRBV7-2	15	CASSPGLGGTDTQYF
TRBJ2-3	TRBV11-3	15	CASSLGFSAFDTQYF
TRBJ1-1	TRBV6-5	14	CASRRAFADTEAFF
TRBJ1-1	TRBV5-1	13	CASSFGGLTEAFF
TRBJ2-2	TRBV9	11	CLRDYTGELFF
TRBJ2-1	TRBV7-2	15	CASSGRLAGDNEQFF